This passage covers 5 T cell receptor beta chains from one sample sequenced in a study of blood T cell repertoires in COVID-19. Sequenced by immunoSEQ multiplex PCR; TCRdb stores in-frame clones only, minus some. The sample has about 60,000 clones; roughly 84% are singletons. Material for sequencing was peripheral blood. Source of these receptors: a man aged 30 to 39 with COVID-19, enrolled during active disease.

CDR3 protein: CASNSGSSPHNEQFF. The CDR3 DNA is TGTGCCAGCAATAGCGGGAGTTCACCCCACAATGAGCAGTTCTTC. The chain has TRBV2 and TRBJ2-1; 9 nucleotides match TRBD2. This CDR3 is built from 15 residues. The V gene end was trimmed by 7 bases and the J gene end by 5 bases; junction bases not matched to a gene: 9. CDR1 is SNHLY, CDR2 FYNNEI, per germline.

This rearrangement joins TRBV27 to TRBJ1-1; tentatively, D is TRBD1 (6 bases). Germline V gives CDR1 MNHEY, CDR2 SMNVEV (reference sequence). The V and J ends lost 3 bases and 0 bases respectively, with 8 bases between them. The CDR3 runs 14 residues. CDR3 in DNA: TGTGCCAGCAGTTTCGGACAGATGAACACTGAAGCTTTCTTT. Encoded protein: CASSFGQMNTEAFF.

This clone was observed a single time. This chain uses TRBV15 with TRBJ2-3, with D uncertain. V lost 8 bases and J 5 bases, leaving 17 bases between the germline ends. This CDR3 spans 14 amino acids. Germline assignment: CDR1 LNHNV and CDR2 YYDKDF (reference sequence). CDR3 sequence reads: CATAVAGLGDTQYF. The CDR3 DNA reads TGTGCCACCGCCGTGGCAGGCCTCGGAGATACGCAGTATTTT. Using reference TRBV15 and TRBJ2-3 for the parts outside the CDR3, the full variable domain is DAMVIQNPRYQVTQFGKPVTLSCSQTLNHNVMYWYQQKSSQAPKLLFHYYDKDFNNEADTPDNFQSRRPNTSFCFLDIRSPGLGDTAMYLCATAVAGLGDTQYFGPGTRLTVL.

The V gene is TRBV28, the J gene TRBJ2-2; 7 bases are shared with TRBD2. The CDR3 consists of 16 residues. Germline CDR1 reads MDHEN; CDR2 reads SYDVKM. V trimming: 4 bases; J trimming: 3 bases; junction bases outside the gene matches: 8. The CDR3 DNA reads as TGTGCCAGCAGTTCGGGGGGAAGAGGCGACACCGGGGAGCTGTTTTTT. The encoded protein is CASSSGGRGDTGELFF.

This chain joins TRBV3-1 (or the pseudogene TRBV3-2) and TRBJ2-7; weak D call: TRBD1 (6 bases). Germline loops: CDR1 LGHDT, CDR2 YNNKEL (reference sequence). The CDR3 consists of 15 residues. Trimming took off 1 base at V and 7 bases at J, with 17 bases between the two ends. This CDR3 is CASSQAKAGAWEQYF. The CDR3 nucleotides are TGTGCCAGCAGCCAAGCCAAAGCAGGGGCCTGGGAGCAGTACTTC.